The sequence of this T cell receptor beta chain was determined in a study of T-cell memory formation after mild COVID-19. On the study more broadly: The study found TCR clusters largely donor specific.

TCR alpha and TCR beta cDNA libraries carrying sample barcodes and UMIs came from 5'RACE with constant-segment primers. TCRdb processed the 5' RACE reads anew with MiXCR; each CDR3 protein has one entry. The repertoire holds about 250,000 distinct CDR3 sequences, with approximately 15% as singletons. V was pared by 6 bases and J by 8 bases, with 10 bases of the junction left unmatched. The CDR3 runs to 15 residues. This clonotype came up a few times. The rearrangement joins TRBV12-3 or TRBV12-4 to TRBJ1-4; 9 bases fit TRBD1. The material sequenced was PBMCs or a T cell subset sorted from them (not recorded which). The clonotype originates from an adult woman who had mild COVID-19 (a few samples of this study predate the infection). Cell type and time point are not known. CDR3 loop: CASRNTGTGLEKLFF. The DNA for the CDR3 is TGTGCCAGCAGGAATACCGGGACAGGGCTGGAAAAACTGTTTTTT.